The 9 T cell receptor beta chains listed next were all sequenced from one sample in a study of CD8+CD57+ T cells in acquired aplastic anemia. TCR beta VDJ combinations and CDR3 sequences were profiled from genomic DNA. From the reads, TCRdb called clonotypes with MiXCR, one entry per CDR3 protein. The sample has about 190,000 distinct CDR3 sequences; roughly half are singletons. For sequencing, patients were chosen who had shown expansion of CD8+CD57+ cells by flow cytometry. The specimen sequenced was sorted CD4+, CD8+, or CD8+CD57+ T cells (not recorded which) from PBMCs. The receptors originated from a human donor with aplastic anemia.

Ten or more counts support this clonotype. The genes are TRBV9 and TRBJ2-7; TRBD1 matches 7 bases. This CDR3 region has 17 residues. CDR1 is SGDLS, CDR2 YYNGEE, per germline. V was pared by 2 bases and J by 0 bases, with 11 bases of the junction left unmatched. CDR3 DNA sequence: TGTGCCAGCAGCGTCGGCGGTTGGGACAGACCCTCCTACGAGCAGTACTTC. Its translation is CASSVGGWDRPSYEQYF.

The chain employs TRBV24-1 and TRBJ2-7; weak D call: TRBD1 (6 bases). V shed 0 bases and J shed 0 bases, with 17 bases lying between them. The CDR3 has 18 amino acids. Germline assignment: CDR1 KGHDR and CDR2 SFDVKD. The CDR3 bases are TGTGCCACCAGTGATTTGCATGGGGGCTTGGAGATCTCCTACGAGCAGTACTTC. Translating gives CATSDLHGGLEISYEQYF.

This rearrangement joins TRBV2 to TRBJ1-2; 8 bases are a match to TRBD1. Germline assignment: CDR1 SNHLY and CDR2 FYNNEI. Trimming cost V 3 bases and J 6 bases; bases outside gene matches: 3. The CDR3 is 13 amino acids. The CDR3 DNA sequence: TGTGCCAGCAGTGAGCGGACAGGGAATGGCTACACCTTC. Protein: CASSERTGNGYTF.

This sequence joins TRBV20-1 and TRBJ1-1; D is ambiguous. The length of the CDR3 is 15 residues. Trimming removed 0 bases at V and 3 bases at J, with 14 bases between. The germline CDR1 and CDR2 sequences are DFQATT and SNEGSKA (reference sequence). Here the CDR3 reads CSARDLGRTHTEAFF. Here the CDR3 DNA reads TGCAGTGCTAGAGATTTAGGCAGGACCCACACTGAAGCTTTCTTT.

In its sample, this clonotype was seen many times. V usage is TRBV9 and J usage is TRBJ2-5, with 11 bases matching TRBD2. With 4 bases clipped from V and 4 bases from J, the junction kept 9 bases outside the gene matches. This CDR3 spans 16 amino acids. Per germline, CDR1 SGDLS and CDR2 YYNGEE. The CDR3 sequence: CASSSYSGREGETQYF. The CDR3 DNA reads as TGTGCCAGCAGCTCCTATAGCGGGAGGGAAGGAGAGACCCAGTACTTC.

The rearrangement links TRBV27 to TRBJ2-2, with D possibly matching TRBD2 (5 bases). The CDR3 sequence is 15 residues long. Germline CDR1 is MNHEY and CDR2 is SMNVEV (reference sequence). Trimming took off 5 bases at V and 4 bases at J, with 14 bases between the two ends. The CDR3 DNA sequence: TGTGCCAGCAGTCTCCGGACTCTAACCACCGGGGAGCTGTTTTTT. Its protein is CASSLRTLTTGELFF.

This clonotype was recorded many times. The chain couples TRBV9 to TRBJ2-5; D is ambiguous. Per the germline V gene, CDR1 is SGDLS and CDR2 is YYNGEE. Trimming cost V 3 bases and J 4 bases, with 10 bases left between them. This CDR3 is 13 amino acids long. This chain's CDR3 is CASSGREAETQYF. The CDR3 DNA follows: TGTGCCAGCAGCGGAAGGGAAGCAGAGACCCAGTACTTC.

The genes are TRBV24-1 and TRBJ2-3; 8 positions agree with TRBD1. The CDR3 covers 15 residues. Germline V gene lookup returns CDR1 KGHDR and CDR2 SFDVKD. V trimming: 3 bases; J trimming: 6 bases; junction bases outside the gene matches: 7. The CDR3 region has the DNA TGTGCCACCAGTGATCGACAGGGGCCCACGGATACGCAGTATTTT. Its protein is CATSDRQGPTDTQYF.

The chain recombines TRBV24-1 with TRBJ1-5; 7 bases fit TRBD1. Germline V gene data show CDR1 as KGHDR and CDR2 as SFDVKD. V shed 7 bases, J shed 10 bases, and the junction held 9 bases outside the gene matches. This CDR3 is built from 13 residues. This CDR3 is CATRQGENQPQHF. DNA for the CDR3: TGTGCCACCAGGCAGGGGGAAAACCAACCCCAGCATTTT.